This record looks at one T cell receptor (beta chain) sequence and its context. This clone has more than one count but fewer than ten. Its antigen is unknown. Base qualities are not at hand, and no much larger clone is one base apart. Including cysteine and phenylalanine, the CDR3 has 13 amino acids. Only the CDR3 DNA is retained, 39 bases long and in frame from the first base. The germline V gene supplies CDR1 SGHAT and CDR2 FQNNGV. V loses 0 bases of germline sequence and J loses 8 bases, and the interval between the two ends is 8 bases. Healthy HIV-negative adults with no recently reported acute infections or vaccinations were included as donors. All donors were Caucasian adults living in Nashville, Tennessee, USA. Magnetic negative selection was used to enrich CD4+ T cells, after which naive cells were positively selected on CD45RA and the negative fraction became the memory subset. Blood was obtained by leukapheresis, after which PBMCs were separated by Ficoll-Histopaque density gradient centrifugation and cryopreserved in liquid nitrogen vapor phase. Analytical flow cytometry was used to check the purity and quantity of each magnetically sorted T cell population. From each sorted fraction, genomic DNA was isolated and quantified by UV absorbance on a Nanodrop 2000c.

This sample was taken from a study of shared clonotypes between healthy human individuals (dated by TCRdb to 2020 to 2022). Notes on the research overall: A few men and a couple of women, aged 18 to 49 years, made up the cohort. For each donor, CD4 naive and CD4 memory were each run on three plates, CD8 naive on two plates, and CD8 memory on one plate. To estimate repertoire size and how much clonotypes are shared between individuals, the study performed deep sequencing of blood TCR repertoires from 4 to 6 healthy adults. Different laboratories and diverse techniques were used to prepare libraries and sequence TCR repertoires, to increase sequencing depth and limit assay-specific biases. Between about 0.8 and 9 billion PBMCs per donor were obtained by leukapheresis.

Beyond this particular receptor, the publication reports: Based on pairwise subsampling, the degree of clonotype sharing among donors was expected to be affected by sequencing depth. Approximately 5% of naive CD4, 3.5% of naive CD8, 2.3% of memory CD4, and about 0.4% of memory CD8 clonotypes were shared across several donors. Compared with non-shared clonotypes, clonotypes shared by all four sorted-subset donors had higher generation probabilities. Because the study included a small number of donors, the genetic and exposure-history diversity represented was limited. Rarefaction of sorted-subset datasets indicated incomplete sequencing despite the large sequencing depth. Naive subsets generally had larger estimated clonotype richness than memory subsets. Sampling was limited to blood, and TCR repertoires in tissue likely differ from TCR repertoires in blood.

Using the deep immunoSEQ assay, multiplex PCR amplified TCR CDR3 regions from genomic DNA. Genomic DNA extracted from each cell subset was distributed evenly over all wells of several immunoSEQ 96-well plates, and each plate served as one replicate. Each replicate PCR for sorted subsets received 150 to 250 ng genomic DNA, equal to about 30,000 T cell genomes. Purified libraries were measured with a Qubit 3.0 fluorometer, size-checked on a Bioanalyzer 2100, and measured again with the KAPA Library Quantification kit. Each immunoSEQ 96-well plate was sequenced on its own single-read 150-cycle Illumina NextSeq 550 flow cell. The paper's processing steps were these. Because the immunoSEQ output included only junctional sequences and no quality scores, the filtering could not be the same as the filtering used for full-length reads. Sequences were annotated with PyIR, a Python wrapper for IgBLAST v1.9, and V/J genes and CDR3 were assigned using IMGT germline references. Reads with weak V/J assignments (E-value above 1e-6), missing CDR3, stop codons, out-of-frame junctions, or ambiguous translated residues were removed. V3J clonotypes were defined as sequences sharing an identical inferred V gene, J gene, and CDR3 amino acid sequence. Percentage overlap between repertoires was calculated by dividing the number of shared unique clonotypes by the size of the smaller repertoire. Three approaches were used to assess repertoire richness: RTK rarefaction, the Chao1 estimator, and Recon v2.1 estimates of unobserved clonotypes. For all TCRbeta clonotypes obtained by the gDNA method from a few donors, generation probabilities were computed with OLGA. The table comes from immuneACCESS by way of TCRdb, which keeps in-frame sequences with V and J called. Part of the clones is missing from these tables; in studies checked, under half for an unresolved V gene and the rest for unknown reasons. Clone size and V and J calls were adopted from that table, with D and trimming inferred from the DNA. This sample is represented by 600,000 to 800,000 clones; approximately 77% of them were singletons. The leading ten clones occupy around 1.7% of the sample.

Input material: memory CD4+ T cells sorted from blood. The cell subset or site label for this specimen denotes: CD45RA-negative fraction. The rearranged chain carries TRBV11-2 and TRBJ2-1; no D gene call is confident. The sequence was collected from a woman between 25 and 40 years old in good health. The CDR3 is CASSLDQLDEQFF. At the DNA level, the sequence is TGTGCCAGCAGCTTAGATCAGCTCGATGAGCAGTTCTTC.